Below, 25 T cell receptor beta chains from the same sample are listed, as sequenced in a study of tumour-infiltrating T cells in Burkitt lymphoma. The method was immunoSEQ multiplex PCR; TCRdb's version includes in-frame clones alone and lacks a portion of them. The repertoire has 1,400 or so clones, more than 85% of them found once; the top ten carry approximately 14%. Sequenced sample: tumor tissue. These receptors originate from a human donor with diffuse large B-cell lymphoma.

This clone is a singleton in its sample. V is TRBV10-2 and J is TRBJ1-1; D not certain. The CDR3 loop spans 13 amino acids. V was cut by 6 bases and J by 4 bases, with 12 bases left in between. Germline-derived CDR1 and CDR2 are WSHSY and SAAADI. The DNA for the CDR3 is TGCGCCAGCAGGGACCCCCCCGTCACTGAAGCTTTCTTT. This sequence encodes CASRDPPVTEAFF.

The chain is built from TRBV7-9 and TRBJ2-3; D may match TRBD1 or TRBD2 (5 bases each). V lost 4 bases and J lost 1, with 15 bases in between. This CDR3 is 16 amino acids long. Germline V CDR1 and CDR2: SEHNR, FQNEAQ (reference sequence). In DNA form, the CDR3 reads TGTGCCAGCAGCTCTACGGAAGGGACGGGCACAGATACGCAGTATTTT. It translates to CASSSTEGTGTDTQYF.

This clone was observed a handful of times. This chain connects TRBV11-2 to TRBJ2-7, with D possibly being TRBD2 (5 bases). V lost 3 bases, J lost 6 bases, and 6 bases lay in between. Germline lookup yields CDR1 SGHAT and CDR2 FQNNGV. The CDR3 has 11 amino acids. CDR3 sequence reads: CASSFAGEQYF. CDR3 DNA: TGTGCCAGCAGCTTCGCGGGCGAGCAGTACTTC. Combining the CDR3 with reference TRBV11-2 and TRBJ2-7 gives the whole variable domain EAGVAQSPRYKIIEKRQSVAFWCNPISGHATLYWYQQILGQGPKLLIQFQNNGVVDDSQLPKDRFSAERLKGVDSTLKIQPAKLEDSAVYLCASSFAGEQYFGPGTRLTVT.

The J gene is TRBJ1-1, the V gene TRBV4-1; 11 bases are shared with TRBD1. This CDR3 has 16 amino acids. V lost 4 bases and J lost 0; bases outside the gene matches: 4. From germline, CDR1 is MGHRA and CDR2 YSYEKL. The CDR3: CASSLRTGGLNTEAFF. The CDR3 bases are TGCGCCAGCAGCCTCCGGACAGGGGGCTTGAACACTGAAGCTTTCTTT.

This chain connects TRBV5-6 to TRBJ1-1; D ambiguous. This CDR3 contains 13 residues. CDR1 SGHDT and CDR2 YYEEEE come from the germline V gene. V gave up 3 bases and J gave up 4 bases, with 10 bases separating them. The CDR3, as DNA: TGTGCCAGCAGCTCGAATTATGGCACTGAAGCTTTCTTT. Protein sequence: CASSSNYGTEAFF.

J is TRBJ1-2 and V is TRBV6-5, with D possibly TRBD1 on 6 matching bases. The CDR3 totals 13 residues. Trimming shortened V by 5 bases and J by 8 bases, and 15 bases separated the two germline ends. The germline V gene encodes CDR1 MNHEY and CDR2 SVGAGI. The CDR3 DNA reads TGTGCCAGCAGTACCCCGGACAGACCCGGCTACACCTTC. This translates into CASSTPDRPGYTF.

This rearrangement joins TRBV6-5 to TRBJ1-2, with 7 positions matching TRBD1. Germline CDR1 reads MNHEY; CDR2 reads SVGAGI. The CDR3 length is 14 residues. The V gene end was trimmed by 2 bases and the J gene end by 6 bases; junction bases not matched to a gene: 6. The CDR3 DNA reads TGTGCCAGCAGTTACGGTGACAGGGAAAATGGCTACACCTTC. Protein sequence: CASSYGDRENGYTF.

J is TRBJ2-7 and V is TRBV27; 7 bases line up with TRBD1. The CDR3 consists of 15 residues. The J segment lost 1 base and the V segment lost 0 bases, leaving 3 bases of the junction unmatched. The germline gives CDR1 MNHEY, CDR2 SMNVEV (reference sequence). The CDR3 protein is CASSLSTGLSYEQYF. CDR3 bases: TGTGCCAGCAGTTTATCGACAGGGCTTTCCTACGAGCAGTACTTC.

J is TRBJ2-7 and V is TRBV2; TRBD1 matches at 7 bases. The CDR3 totals 13 residues. Germline V gene lookup returns CDR1 SNHLY and CDR2 FYNNEI. Germline trimming cut 8 bases from V and 3 bases from J; bases unmatched to any gene: 7. CDR3 residues: CASSWTGFYEQYF. DNA for the CDR3: TGTGCCAGCTCTTGGACAGGATTCTACGAGCAGTACTTC.

This chain joins TRBV2 and TRBJ2-1; tentatively, D is TRBD1 (5 bases). The CDR3 spans 13 residues. The V gene lost 6 bases and the J gene lost 7 bases, with 13 bases spanning the gap. Germline V lookup: CDR1 SNHLY, CDR2 FYNNEI. CDR3 coding DNA: TGTGCCAGCAGCGACTCCTACAGGAATGAGCAGTTCTTC. It encodes CASSDSYRNEQFF.

V is TRBV28 and J is TRBJ2-3; 7 bases align to TRBD1. The CDR3 is 17 amino acids. With V trimmed by 4 bases and J by 2 bases, 12 bases remained unmatched. Germline-derived CDR1 and CDR2 are MDHEN and SYDVKM. The CDR3 protein is CASSSLPGTEDTDTQYF. Here the CDR3 DNA reads TGTGCCAGCAGTTCTCTTCCCGGGACAGAAGACACAGATACGCAGTATTTT. Using reference TRBV28 and TRBJ2-3 for the parts outside the CDR3, the full variable domain is DVKVTQSSRYLVKRTGEKVFLECVQDMDHENMFWYRQDPGLGLRLIYFSYDVKMKEKGDIPEGYSVSREKKERFSLILESASTNQTSMYLCASSSLPGTEDTDTQYFGPGTRLTVL.

The V and J genes are TRBV5-8 and TRBJ1-2, with a possible D match to TRBD1 (6 bases). Trimming shortened V by 1 base and J by 1 base, and 14 bases separated the two germline ends. The germline CDR1 and CDR2 sequences are SGHTS and YDEGEE. This CDR3 contains 16 residues. The CDR3 reads CASSLWEGGLNYGYTF. In nucleotides, the CDR3 is TGTGCCAGCAGCTTGTGGGAAGGGGGGCTTAACTATGGCTACACCTTC.

This chain connects TRBV4-3 to TRBJ2-3; D is uncertain. V was clipped by 4 bases and J by 5 bases, with 16 bases between them. CDR3 length: 15 residues. Per germline, CDR1 LGHNA and CDR2 YSLEER. The CDR3 protein is CASSLRVLPLDTQYF. Here the CDR3 DNA reads TGCGCCAGCAGCCTCCGGGTCCTCCCCCTAGATACGCAGTATTTT.

The rearrangement uses TRBV29-1 and TRBJ1-2; D is unclear. Between the trimmed V and J ends, which lost 2 bases and 7 bases, there was a span of 8 bases. The CDR3 is made up of 11 amino acids. Germline loops: CDR1 SQVTM, CDR2 ANQGSEA. CDR3 residues: CSVEHSSGYTF. The CDR3 DNA is TGCAGCGTTGAACACAGCTCTGGCTACACCTTC. Using reference TRBV29-1 and TRBJ1-2 for the parts outside the CDR3, the full variable domain is SAVISQKPSRDICQRGTSLTIQCQVDSQVTMMFWYRQQPGQSLTLIATANQGSEATYESGFVIDKFPISRPNLTFSTLTVSNMSPEDSSIYLCSVEHSSGYTFGSGTRLTVV.

The chain employs TRBV4-3 and TRBJ1-5; D is ambiguous. From germline, CDR1 is LGHNA and CDR2 YSLEER. The CDR3 is 13 residues long. Trimming shortened V by 0 bases and J by 7 bases, and 7 bases separated the two germline ends. The CDR3 loop reads CASSQEERQPQHF. The CDR3, as DNA: TGCGCCAGCAGCCAAGAGGAGAGGCAGCCCCAGCATTTT.

V and J are TRBV5-1 and TRBJ1-3, with D uncertain. The V end was cut by 4 bases, the J end by 3 bases, with 11 bases between. The CDR3 has 14 residues. Germline V CDR1 and CDR2: SGHRS, YFSETQ. The CDR3, as DNA: TGCGCCAGCAGCGCCTCGGGTGTTGGAAACACCATATATTTT. Translation: CASSASGVGNTIYF.

The chain links TRBV4-1 to TRBJ1-4; TRBD1 aligns across 8 bases. The CDR3 covers 16 residues. V lost 3 bases to trimming and J lost 6 bases; unmatched junction nucleotides: 9. Per germline, CDR1 MGHRA and CDR2 YSYEKL. The CDR3 reads CASSQLQGARDEKLFF. CDR3 nucleotides: TGCGCCAGCAGCCAGCTGCAGGGGGCGCGGGATGAAAAACTGTTTTTT.

The CDR3 DNA reads as TGTGCCAGCAGTGGGACTCGCGGGACCTACAATGAGCAGTTCTTC. The encoded protein is CASSGTRGTYNEQFF. The chain has TRBV6-5 and TRBJ2-1, with D possibly being TRBD2 (6 bases). V was shortened by 5 bases and J by 2 bases, with 13 bases between the two germline ends. The germline V gene has CDR1 MNHEY and CDR2 SVGAGI. The CDR3 consists of 15 residues.

This clone was seen only once. The chain couples TRBV4-3 to TRBJ2-2, with D possibly matching TRBD2 (6 bases). The CDR3 runs 14 residues. Germline V CDR1 and CDR2: LGHNA, YSLEER. V lost 4 bases and J 4 bases, leaving 10 bases between the germline ends. The CDR3 sequence is CASSRERATGELFF. In DNA form, the CDR3 reads TGCGCCAGCAGCCGGGAGCGGGCCACCGGGGAGCTGTTTTTT.

The V and J genes are TRBV5-5 and TRBJ2-7; D remains ambiguous. The germline gives CDR1 SGHKS, CDR2 YYEKEE (reference sequence). V lost 0 bases and J lost 1, with 8 bases in between. The CDR3 is made up of 14 amino acids. The CDR3 protein is CASSLGAGSYEQYF. CDR3 DNA: TGTGCCAGCAGCTTGGGAGCCGGATCCTACGAGCAGTACTTC. The full variable domain, in which reference TRBV5-5 and TRBJ2-7 provide the parts outside the CDR3, is DAGVTQSPTHLIKTRGQQVTLRCSPISGHKSVSWYQQVLGQGPQFIFQYYEKEERGRGNFPDRFSARQFPNYSSELNVNALLLGDSALYLCASSLGAGSYEQYFGPGTRLTVT.

CDR3 sequence reads: CASSQESNFGGGSNSPLHF. CDR3 bases: TGCGCCAGCAGCCAAGAATCTAACTTTGGGGGAGGCTCCAATTCACCCCTCCACTTT. The genes are TRBV4-3 and TRBJ1-6; TRBD1 is a possible D gene (5 bases). There are 19 residues in the CDR3. The germline V gene encodes CDR1 LGHNA and CDR2 YSLEER. V shed 0 bases and J shed 7 bases, with 22 bases lying between them.

V is TRBV6-5 and J is TRBJ1-1, with D hard to call. From germline, CDR1 is MNHEY and CDR2 SVGAGI. The CDR3 length is 15 residues. Trimming removed 6 bases from V and 0 bases from J, with 14 bases in between. CDR3 DNA sequence: TGTGCCAGCAGGTGGACGGCGGCCCTGAACACTGAAGCTTTCTTT. Translation gives CASRWTAALNTEAFF.

This clone has only a few counts. This chain connects TRBV4-3 to TRBJ1-4; possibly TRBD1 for D (5 bases). CDR1 and CDR2 from the germline V gene are LGHNA and YSLEER. CDR3 size: 14 residues. Trimming stripped 1 base from V and 7 bases from J, with 10 bases between. CDR3 sequence reads: CASSQARVREKLFF. The DNA for the CDR3 is TGCGCCAGCAGCCAAGCCAGGGTTCGTGAAAAACTGTTTTTT.

This clone was seen once. The rearrangement links TRBV27 to TRBJ1-1; TRBD1 matches 8 bases. The junction had 9 bases not matched to a gene; V was cut back by 5 bases and J by 4 bases. The CDR3 has 15 amino acids. Germline V gene lookup returns CDR1 MNHEY and CDR2 SMNVEV (reference sequence). CDR3 sequence (DNA): TGTGCCAGCAGTCCTACCCCGACAGGGGCCACTGAAGCTTTCTTT. Translation: CASSPTPTGATEAFF.

This rearrangement joins TRBV12-5 to TRBJ2-3; 7 nucleotides match TRBD2. CDR1 is LGHNT, CDR2 FRNRAP, per germline. V gave up 5 bases and J gave up 2 bases; unmatched junction bases: 4. The CDR3 has 14 amino acids. CDR3 amino acids: CASGIGLVTDTQYF. The DNA of the CDR3 is TGTGCTAGTGGTATCGGACTAGTCACAGATACGCAGTATTTT.